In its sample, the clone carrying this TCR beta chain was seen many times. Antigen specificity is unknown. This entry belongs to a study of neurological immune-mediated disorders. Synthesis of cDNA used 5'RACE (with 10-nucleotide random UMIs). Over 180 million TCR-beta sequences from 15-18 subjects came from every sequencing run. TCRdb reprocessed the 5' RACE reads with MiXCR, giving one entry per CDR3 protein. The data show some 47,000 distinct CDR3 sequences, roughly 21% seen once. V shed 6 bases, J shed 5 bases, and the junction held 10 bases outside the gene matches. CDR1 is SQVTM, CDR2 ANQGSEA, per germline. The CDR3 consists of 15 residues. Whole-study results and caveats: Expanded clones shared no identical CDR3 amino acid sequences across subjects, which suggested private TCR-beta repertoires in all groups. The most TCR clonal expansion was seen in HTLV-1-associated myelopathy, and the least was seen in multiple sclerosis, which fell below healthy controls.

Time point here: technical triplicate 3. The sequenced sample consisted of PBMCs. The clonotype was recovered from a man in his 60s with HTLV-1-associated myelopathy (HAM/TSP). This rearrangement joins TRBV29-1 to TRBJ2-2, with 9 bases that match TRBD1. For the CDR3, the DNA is TGCAGCGTCCTTCTGGGACAGGGAAAAACCGGGGAGCTGTTTTTT. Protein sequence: CSVLLGQGKTGELFF.